The clone carrying this T cell receptor (beta chain) was seen only a few times. The data were obtained in a study of regulatory T cells in long-lasting Graves disease. This CDR3 has 14 amino acids. Trimming left V 4 bases short and J 1 base short, with 11 bases between. Germline loops: CDR1 LNHDA, CDR2 SQIVND (reference sequence). Noted time point: persistent/refractory GD, antithyroid drugs over 5 years with positive TRAb. The TCR library was made from RNA that had been extracted from PBMCs in TRIzol. The authors drew about 9 milliliters of peripheral blood into EDTA tubes. Libraries of TCR beta came from iRepertoire HTBI primers plus Arm-PCR of CDR3 regions. TCRdb re-derived calls from the multiplex PCR reads in MiXCR, one entry per CDR3 protein. Among around 450,000 distinct CDR3 sequences, about a fifth were seen once, and the ten largest hold over 6%.

The sequenced sample was peripheral blood mononuclear cells (PBMCs), obtained when the disease was refractory, from a patient treated with antithyroid drugs. The source is a female donor with Graves disease. This rearrangement joins TRBV19 to TRBJ2-7, with D possibly being TRBD2 (5 bases). As DNA, the CDR3 is TGTGCCAGTAGTAACGACGGGGAGTCCTACGAGCAGTACTTC. Residues: CASSNDGESYEQYF.